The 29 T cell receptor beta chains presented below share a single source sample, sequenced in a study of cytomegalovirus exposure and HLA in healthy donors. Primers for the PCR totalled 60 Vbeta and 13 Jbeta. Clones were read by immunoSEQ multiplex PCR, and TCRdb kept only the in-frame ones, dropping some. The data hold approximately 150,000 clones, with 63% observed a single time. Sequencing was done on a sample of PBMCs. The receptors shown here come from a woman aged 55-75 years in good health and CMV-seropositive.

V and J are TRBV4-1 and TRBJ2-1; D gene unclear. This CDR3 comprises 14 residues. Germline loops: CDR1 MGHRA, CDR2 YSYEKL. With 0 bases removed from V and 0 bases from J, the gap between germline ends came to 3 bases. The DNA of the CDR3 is TGCGCCAGCAGCCAAGACAGCTCCTACAATGAGCAGTTCTTC. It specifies CASSQDSSYNEQFF.

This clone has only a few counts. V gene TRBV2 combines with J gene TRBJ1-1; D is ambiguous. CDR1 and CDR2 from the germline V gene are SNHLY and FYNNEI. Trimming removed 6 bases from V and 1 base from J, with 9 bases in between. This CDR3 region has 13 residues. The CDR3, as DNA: TGTGCCAGCAGGACTACTACGAACACTGAAGCTTTCTTT. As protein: CASRTTTNTEAFF.

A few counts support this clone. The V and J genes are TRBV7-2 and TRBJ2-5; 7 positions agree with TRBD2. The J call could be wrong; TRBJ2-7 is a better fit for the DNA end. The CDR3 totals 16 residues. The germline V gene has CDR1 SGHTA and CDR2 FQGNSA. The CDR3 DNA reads TGTGCCAGCAGCTTAGGTCCGGGACTAACAACCATCGAGCAGTACTTC. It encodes CASSLGPGLTTIEQYF.

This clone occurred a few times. As DNA, the CDR3 is TGCGCCAGCAGCTTTAGCGGGACCACAGATACGCAGTATTTT. Residues: CASSFSGTTDTQYF. The chain joins TRBV5-1 to TRBJ2-3; 8 bases are shared with TRBD2. Germline CDR1 is SGHRS and CDR2 is YFSETQ. The ends lost 2 bases at V and 2 bases at J; junction bases unmatched: 1. CDR3 length: 14 amino acids.

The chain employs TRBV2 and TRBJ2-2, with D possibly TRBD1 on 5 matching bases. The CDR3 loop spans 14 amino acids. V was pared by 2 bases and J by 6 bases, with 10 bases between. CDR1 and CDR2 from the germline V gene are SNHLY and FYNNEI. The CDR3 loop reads CASSEPEGAGELFF. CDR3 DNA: TGTGCCAGCAGTGAACCAGAAGGGGCCGGGGAGCTGTTTTTT.

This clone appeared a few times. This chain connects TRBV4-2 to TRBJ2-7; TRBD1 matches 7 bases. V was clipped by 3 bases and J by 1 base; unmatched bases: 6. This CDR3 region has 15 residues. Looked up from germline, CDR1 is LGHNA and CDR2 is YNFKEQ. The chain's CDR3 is CASSQSTGKSYEQYF. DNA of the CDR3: TGTGCCAGCAGCCAGTCGACAGGGAAATCCTACGAGCAGTACTTC.

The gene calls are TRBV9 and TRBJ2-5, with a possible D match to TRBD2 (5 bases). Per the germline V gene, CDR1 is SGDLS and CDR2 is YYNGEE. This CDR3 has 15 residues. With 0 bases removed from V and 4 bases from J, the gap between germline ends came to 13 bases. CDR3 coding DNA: TGTGCCAGCAGCGTAGGTTTGGGGAGTCGAGAGACCCAGTACTTC. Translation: CASSVGLGSRETQYF.

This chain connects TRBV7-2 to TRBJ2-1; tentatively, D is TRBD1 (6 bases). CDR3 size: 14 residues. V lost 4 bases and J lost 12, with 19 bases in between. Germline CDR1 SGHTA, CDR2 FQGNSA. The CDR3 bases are TGTGCCAGCAGCTCACCGGGACCCAGGGGTGGGCAGTTCTTC. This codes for CASSSPGPRGGQFF.

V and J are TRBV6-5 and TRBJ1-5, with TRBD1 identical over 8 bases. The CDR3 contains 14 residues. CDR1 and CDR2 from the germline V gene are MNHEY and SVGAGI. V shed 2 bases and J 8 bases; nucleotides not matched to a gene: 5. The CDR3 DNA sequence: TGTGCCAGCAGTTACGTACAGGGGGGTAAGCCCCAGCATTTT. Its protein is CASSYVQGGKPQHF.

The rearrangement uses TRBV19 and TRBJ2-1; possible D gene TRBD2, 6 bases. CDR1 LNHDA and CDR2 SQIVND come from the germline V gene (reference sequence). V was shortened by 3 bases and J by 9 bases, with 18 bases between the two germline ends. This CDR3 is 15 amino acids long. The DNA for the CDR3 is TGTGCCAGTAGTATCTCGGAGGGAGCGGTAAGTGAGCAGTTCTTC. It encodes CASSISEGAVSEQFF.

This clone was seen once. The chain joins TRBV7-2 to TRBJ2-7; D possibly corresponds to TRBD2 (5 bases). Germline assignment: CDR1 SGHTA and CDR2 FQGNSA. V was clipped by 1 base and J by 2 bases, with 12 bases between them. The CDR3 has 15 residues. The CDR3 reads CASSLDRGAAYEQYF. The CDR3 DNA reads TGTGCCAGCAGCTTAGATCGGGGAGCCGCCTACGAGCAGTACTTC. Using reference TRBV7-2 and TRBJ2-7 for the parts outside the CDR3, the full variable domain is GAGVSQSPSNKVTEKGKDVELRCDPISGHTALYWYRQSLGQGLEFLIYFQGNSAPDKSGLPSDRFSAERTGGSVSTLTIQRTQQEDSAVYLCASSLDRGAAYEQYFGPGTRLTVT.

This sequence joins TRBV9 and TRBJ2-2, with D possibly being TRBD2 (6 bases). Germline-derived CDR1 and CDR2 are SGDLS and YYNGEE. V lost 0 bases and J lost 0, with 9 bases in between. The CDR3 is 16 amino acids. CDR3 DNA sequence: TGTGCCAGCAGCGTAGTTAGCGGAGCGAACACCGGGGAGCTGTTTTTT. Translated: CASSVVSGANTGELFF.

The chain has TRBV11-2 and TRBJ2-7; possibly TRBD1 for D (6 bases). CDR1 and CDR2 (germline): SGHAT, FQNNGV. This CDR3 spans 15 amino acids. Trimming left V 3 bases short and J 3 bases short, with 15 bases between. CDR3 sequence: CASSFPQGKRYEQYF. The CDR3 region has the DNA TGTGCCAGCAGCTTTCCTCAGGGGAAGCGCTACGAGCAGTACTTC.

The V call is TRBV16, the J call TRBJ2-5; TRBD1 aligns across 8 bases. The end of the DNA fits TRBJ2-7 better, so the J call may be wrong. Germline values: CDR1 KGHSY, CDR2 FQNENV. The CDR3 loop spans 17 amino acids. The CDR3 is CASSQLRWTGSSYEQYF. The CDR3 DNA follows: TGTGCCAGCAGCCAATTAAGGTGGACAGGGAGCTCCTACGAGCAGTACTTC.

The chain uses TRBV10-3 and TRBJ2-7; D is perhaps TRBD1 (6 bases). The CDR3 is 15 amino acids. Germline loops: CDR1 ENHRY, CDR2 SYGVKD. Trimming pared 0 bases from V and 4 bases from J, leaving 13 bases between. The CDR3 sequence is CAISESSGARYEQYF. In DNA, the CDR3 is TGTGCCATCAGTGAGTCGTCAGGGGCAAGGTACGAGCAGTACTTC.

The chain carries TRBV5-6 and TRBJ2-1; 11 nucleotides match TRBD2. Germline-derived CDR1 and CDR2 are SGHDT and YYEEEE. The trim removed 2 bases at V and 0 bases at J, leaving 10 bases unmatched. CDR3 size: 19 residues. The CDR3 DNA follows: TGTGCCAGCAGCTTCCCGGGACTAGCGGCCACGAGCTCCTACAATGAGCAGTTCTTC. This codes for CASSFPGLAATSSYNEQFF.

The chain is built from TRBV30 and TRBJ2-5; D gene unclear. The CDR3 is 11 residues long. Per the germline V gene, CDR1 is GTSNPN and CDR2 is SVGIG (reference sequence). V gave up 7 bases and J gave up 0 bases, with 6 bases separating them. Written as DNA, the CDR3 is TGTGCCTCCGCGTACCAAGAGACCCAGTACTTC. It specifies CASAYQETQYF.

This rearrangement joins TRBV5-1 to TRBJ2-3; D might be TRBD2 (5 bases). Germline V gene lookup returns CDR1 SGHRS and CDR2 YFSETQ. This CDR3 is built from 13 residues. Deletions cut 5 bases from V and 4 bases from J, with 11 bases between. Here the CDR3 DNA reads TGCGCCAGCAGGGGAGTTTTCGCAGATACGCAGTATTTT. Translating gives CASRGVFADTQYF. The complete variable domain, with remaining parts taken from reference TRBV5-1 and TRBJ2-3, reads KAGVTQTPRYLIKTRGQQVTLSCSPISGHRSVSWYQQTPGQGLQFLFEYFSETQRNKGNFPGRFSGRQFSNSRSEMNVSTLELGDSALYLCASRGVFADTQYFGPGTRLTVL.

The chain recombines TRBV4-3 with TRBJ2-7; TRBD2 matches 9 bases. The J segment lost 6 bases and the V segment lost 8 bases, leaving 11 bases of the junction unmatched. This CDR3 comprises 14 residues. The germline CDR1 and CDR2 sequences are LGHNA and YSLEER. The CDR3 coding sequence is TGCGCCAGCGGTATAGCGGGAGATCACGGCGAGCAGTACTTC. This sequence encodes CASGIAGDHGEQYF.

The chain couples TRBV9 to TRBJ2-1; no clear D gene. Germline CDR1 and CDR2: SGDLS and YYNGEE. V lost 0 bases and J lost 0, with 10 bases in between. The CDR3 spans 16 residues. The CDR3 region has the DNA TGTGCCAGCAGCGTAGGAGGCCCTAGCTCCTACAATGAGCAGTTCTTC. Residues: CASSVGGPSSYNEQFF.

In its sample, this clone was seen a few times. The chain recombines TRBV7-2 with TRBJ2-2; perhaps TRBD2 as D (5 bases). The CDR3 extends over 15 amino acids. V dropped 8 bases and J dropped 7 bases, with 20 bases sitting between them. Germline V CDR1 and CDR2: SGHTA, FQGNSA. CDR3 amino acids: CASRYSPRGSGELFF. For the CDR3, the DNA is TGTGCCAGCCGCTATTCACCCCGGGGTAGCGGGGAGCTGTTTTTT.

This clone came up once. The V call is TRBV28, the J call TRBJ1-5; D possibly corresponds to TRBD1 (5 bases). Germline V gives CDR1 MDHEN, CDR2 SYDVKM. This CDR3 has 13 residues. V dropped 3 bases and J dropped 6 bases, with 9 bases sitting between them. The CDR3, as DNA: TGTGCCAGCAGTTTCGCAGGGCTTCAGCCCCAGCATTTT. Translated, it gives CASSFAGLQPQHF.

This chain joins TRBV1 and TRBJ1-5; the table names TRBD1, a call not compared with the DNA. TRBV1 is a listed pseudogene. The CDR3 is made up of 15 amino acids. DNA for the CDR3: TGCACCAGCAGCCAGTGGACAGGGGGCAATCAGCCCCAGCATTTT. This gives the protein CTSSQWTGGNQPQHF.

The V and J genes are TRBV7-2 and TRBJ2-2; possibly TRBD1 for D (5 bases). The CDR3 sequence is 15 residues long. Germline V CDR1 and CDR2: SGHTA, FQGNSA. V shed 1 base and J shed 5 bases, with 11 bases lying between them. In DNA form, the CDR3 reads TGTGCCAGCAGCTTAGTTCAGGGTACGACCGGGGAGCTGTTTTTT. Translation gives CASSLVQGTTGELFF.

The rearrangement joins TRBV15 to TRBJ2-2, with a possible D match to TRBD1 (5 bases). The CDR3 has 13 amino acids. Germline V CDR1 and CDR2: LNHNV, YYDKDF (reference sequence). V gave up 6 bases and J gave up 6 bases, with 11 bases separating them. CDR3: CATRAQGPGELFF. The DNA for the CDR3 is TGTGCCACCAGGGCTCAGGGCCCCGGGGAGCTGTTTTTT.

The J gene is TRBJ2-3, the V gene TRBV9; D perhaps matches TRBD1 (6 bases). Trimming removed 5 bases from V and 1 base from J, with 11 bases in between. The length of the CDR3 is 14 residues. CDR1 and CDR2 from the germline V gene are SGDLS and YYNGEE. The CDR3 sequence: CASSQNRGTDTQYF. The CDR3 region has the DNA TGTGCCAGCAGTCAGAACAGGGGCACAGATACGCAGTATTTT.

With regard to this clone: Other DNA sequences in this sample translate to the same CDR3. CDR3 nucleotides: TGTGCCAGTAGTATAGGGGGGCGGCCCTACGAGCAGTACTTC. It specifies CASSIGGRPYEQYF. This chain connects TRBV19 to TRBJ2-7, with D tentatively TRBD1 (6 bases). This CDR3 comprises 14 residues. V lost 1 base and J 2 bases, leaving 9 bases between the germline ends. Germline V CDR1 and CDR2: LNHDA, SQIVND (reference sequence).

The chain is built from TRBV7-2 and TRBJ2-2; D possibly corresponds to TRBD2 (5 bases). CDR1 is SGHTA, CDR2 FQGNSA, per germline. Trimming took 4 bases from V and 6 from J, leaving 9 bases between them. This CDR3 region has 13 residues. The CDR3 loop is CASSSQEAGELFF. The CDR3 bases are TGTGCCAGCAGCTCCCAGGAGGCCGGGGAGCTGTTTTTT.

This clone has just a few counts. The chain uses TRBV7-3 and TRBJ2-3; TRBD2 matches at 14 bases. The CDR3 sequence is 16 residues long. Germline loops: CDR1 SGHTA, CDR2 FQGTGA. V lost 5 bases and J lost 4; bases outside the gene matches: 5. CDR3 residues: CASSEGTSGSSDTQYF. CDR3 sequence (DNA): TGTGCCAGCAGCGAAGGGACTAGCGGGAGTTCAGATACGCAGTATTTT.